This T cell receptor (beta chain) was sequenced for a study of cytomegalovirus exposure and HLA in healthy donors. Study information: One earlier analysis, a look at approximately 190 million T cells, found some 100 million unique TCR beta sequences. Study-level results: Only CMV serostatus was available as immune exposure information. Among CMV-associated TCR beta chains, most appeared HLA-restricted in a later analysis. Earlier analysis found most TCR beta V segments productive about 87% or about 30% of the time.

In the PCR, 60 Vbeta and 13 Jbeta primers were used. The method was immunoSEQ multiplex PCR; TCRdb's version includes in-frame clones alone and lacks a portion of them. The sample has a few hundred thousand clones, 80% to 90% seen once; the top ten hold more than 0.8%. With respect to this clone: What it recognizes is unknown.

The germline CDR1 and CDR2 sequences are MGHRA and YSYEKL. V was shortened by 0 bases and J by 7 bases, with 15 bases between the two germline ends. The CDR3 totals 15 residues. What was sequenced was PBMCs. The V and J genes are TRBV4-1 and TRBJ1-2; D ambiguous. The receptor comes from a woman between 18 and 29 years old in good health and CMV-seronegative. The CDR3 is CASSQEGGKVGGYTF. CDR3 in DNA: TGCGCCAGCAGCCAAGAAGGAGGAAAAGTCGGTGGCTACACCTTC.